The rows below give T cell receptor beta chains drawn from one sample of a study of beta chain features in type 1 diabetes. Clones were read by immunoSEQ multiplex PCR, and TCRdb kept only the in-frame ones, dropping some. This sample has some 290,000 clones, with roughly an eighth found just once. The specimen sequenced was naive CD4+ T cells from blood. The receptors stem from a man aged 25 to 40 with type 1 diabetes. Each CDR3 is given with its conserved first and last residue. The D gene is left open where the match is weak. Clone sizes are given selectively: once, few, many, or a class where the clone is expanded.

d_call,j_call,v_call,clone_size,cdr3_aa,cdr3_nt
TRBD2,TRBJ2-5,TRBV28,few,CASSPPRGAGALKTQYF,TGTGCCAGCAGTCCCCCCCGGGGAGCGGGAGCATTGAAGACCCAGTACTTC
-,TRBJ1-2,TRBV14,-,CASSHGTPNYGYTF,TGTGCCAGCAGCCATGGGACACCCAACTATGGCTACACCTTC
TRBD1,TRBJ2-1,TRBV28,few,CASSFGTGGYNEQFF,TGTGCCAGCAGTTTCGGGACAGGGGGATACAATGAGCAGTTCTTC
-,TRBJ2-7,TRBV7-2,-,CASSLVPSYEQYF,TGTGCCAGCAGCTTAGTTCCCAGCTACGAGCAGTACTTC
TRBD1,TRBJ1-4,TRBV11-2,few,CASQLRDRDRLFF,TGTGCCAGTCAACTACGGGACAGGGATAGACTGTTTTTT
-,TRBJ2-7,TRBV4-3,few,CASSQAVVQQYEQYF,TGCGCCAGCAGCCAAGCGGTGGTCCAACAGTACGAGCAGTACTTC
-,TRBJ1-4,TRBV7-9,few,CASSSYGANEKLFF,TGTGCCAGCAGCTCATACGGAGCAAATGAAAAACTGTTTTTT
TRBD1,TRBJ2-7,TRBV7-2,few,CASSSPDRGVEEQYF,TGTGCCAGCAGCTCCCCGGACAGGGGTGTGGAGGAGCAGTACTTC
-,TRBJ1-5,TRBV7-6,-,CASSPRAHDQPQHF,TGTGCCAGCAGCCCTCGAGCGCACGATCAGCCCCAGCATTTT
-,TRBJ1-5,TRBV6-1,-,CASSEYEGSHQPQHF,TGTGCCAGCAGTGAATACGAGGGTAGTCATCAGCCCCAGCATTTT
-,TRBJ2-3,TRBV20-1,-,CSAGPSDTQYF,TGCAGTGCTGGGCCCTCGGATACGCAGTATTTT
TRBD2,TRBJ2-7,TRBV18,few,CASSGLGLDEQYF,TGTGCCAGCTCGGGACTAGGTCTAGACGAGCAGTACTTC
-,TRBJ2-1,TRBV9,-,CASSVGMAAEQFF,TGTGCCAGCAGCGTAGGGATGGCGGCCGAGCAGTTCTTC
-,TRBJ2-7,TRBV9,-,CASNRDTSSYEQYF,TGTGCCAGCAACCGGGACACGAGCTCCTACGAGCAGTACTTC
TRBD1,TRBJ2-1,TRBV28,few,CARETGDEQFF,TGTGCCAGAGAAACAGGGGATGAGCAGTTCTTC
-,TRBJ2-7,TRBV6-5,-,CASSYSEPREQYF,TGTGCCAGCAGTTACTCGGAACCGAGGGAGCAGTACTTC
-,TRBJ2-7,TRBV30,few,CAWIPLGRYEQYF,TGTGCCTGGATACCCCTAGGGAGATACGAGCAGTACTTC
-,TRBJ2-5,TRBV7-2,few,CASSLNRQETQYF,TGTGCCAGCAGCTTAAATCGGCAAGAGACCCAGTACTTC
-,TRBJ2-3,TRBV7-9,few,CASSLSISGTTDTQYF,TGTGCCAGCAGCTTAAGCATAAGCGGAACCACAGATACGCAGTATTTT
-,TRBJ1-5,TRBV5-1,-,CASSLMTDQPQHF,TGCGCCAGCAGCTTGATGACAGATCAGCCCCAGCATTTT
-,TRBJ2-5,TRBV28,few,CASSYRSPGETQYF,TGTGCCAGCAGTTACAGGTCCCCGGGAGAGACCCAGTACTTC
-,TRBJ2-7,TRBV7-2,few,CASSSGGDYEQYF,TGTGCCAGCAGCTCTGGAGGGGATTACGAGCAGTACTTC
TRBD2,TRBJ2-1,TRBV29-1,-,CSVEGLADYYNEQFF,TGCAGCGTTGAAGGACTAGCAGATTACTACAATGAGCAGTTCTTC
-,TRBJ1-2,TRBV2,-,CASSVVREANYGYTF,TGTGCCAGCAGTGTAGTCAGGGAAGCTAACTATGGCTACACCTTC
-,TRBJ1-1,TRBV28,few,CASTQYGNTEAFF,TGTGCCAGCACCCAATACGGGAACACTGAAGCTTTCTTT
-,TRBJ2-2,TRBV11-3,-,CASSLGVYTGELFF,TGTGCCAGCAGCTTAGGTGTATACACCGGGGAGCTGTTTTTT
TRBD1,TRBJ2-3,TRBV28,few,CASSQDRVGDTQYF,TGTGCCAGCAGTCAGGACAGGGTTGGAGATACGCAGTATTTT
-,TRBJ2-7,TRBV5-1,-,CASSLAGGYSYEQYF,TGCGCCAGCAGCTTGGCGGGCGGGTATTCCTACGAGCAGTACTTC
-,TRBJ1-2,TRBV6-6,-,CASTPRQTLNYGYTF,TGTGCCAGCACCCCCAGACAGACTCTTAACTATGGCTACACCTTC
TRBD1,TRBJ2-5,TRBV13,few,CASSLGRGQIETQYF,TGTGCCAGCTCCCTTGGCAGGGGGCAGATAGAGACCCAGTACTTC
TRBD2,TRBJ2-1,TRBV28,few,CATLPETSGRAWNEQFF,TGTGCCACCCTCCCGGAGACTAGCGGGAGGGCATGGAATGAGCAGTTCTTC
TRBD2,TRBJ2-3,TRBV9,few,CASSVAPRLAGGRADTQYF,TGTGCCAGCAGCGTAGCTCCACGACTAGCGGGAGGACGGGCAGATACGCAGTATTTT
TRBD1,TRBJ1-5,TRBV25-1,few,CASSDRGNQPQHF,TGTGCCAGCAGTGACAGGGGGAATCAGCCCCAGCATTTT
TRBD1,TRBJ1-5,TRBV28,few,CASSLDRGRQPQHF,TGTGCCAGCAGTTTAGACAGGGGGCGTCAGCCCCAGCATTTT
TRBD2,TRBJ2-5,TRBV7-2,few,CASSLQRELGTQYF,TGTGCCAGCAGCTTACAGCGGGAGTTGGGGACCCAGTACTTC
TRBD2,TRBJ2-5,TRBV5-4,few,CASSLVYTSGIQETQYF,TGTGCCAGCAGCTTGGTTTACACTAGCGGGATTCAAGAGACCCAGTACTTC
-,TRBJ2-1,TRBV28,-,CASTLSAFYNEQFF,TGTGCCAGCACCCTAAGCGCCTTCTACAATGAGCAGTTCTTC
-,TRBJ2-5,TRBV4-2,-,CASSQELTGETQYF,TGTGCCAGCAGCCAAGAACTGACCGGGGAGACCCAGTACTTC
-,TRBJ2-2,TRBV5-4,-,CASSLQNTGELFF,TGTGCCAGCAGCTTGCAGAACACCGGGGAGCTGTTTTTT
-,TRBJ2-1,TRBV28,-,CASRSVSTYNEQFF,TGTGCCAGCAGATCGGTTTCTACTTACAATGAGCAGTTCTTC
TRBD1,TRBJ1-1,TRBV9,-,CASSSGQGDTEAFF,TGTGCCAGCAGCTCCGGACAGGGGGACACTGAAGCTTTCTTT
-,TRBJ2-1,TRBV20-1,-,CSVHSVEQFF,TGCAGTGTTCATAGTGTCGAGCAGTTCTTC
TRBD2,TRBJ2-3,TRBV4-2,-,CASSPRTSESTDTQYF,TGTGCCAGCAGCCCTAGGACTAGCGAGAGCACAGATACGCAGTATTTT
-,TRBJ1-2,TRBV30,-,CACSGVAGYTF,TGTGCCTGTTCAGGGGTGGCTGGCTACACCTTC
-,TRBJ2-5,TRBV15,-,CATSRGQETQYF,TGTGCCACCAGCCGCGGTCAAGAGACCCAGTACTTC
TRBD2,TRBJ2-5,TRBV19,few,CASSMRVAGQETQYF,TGTGCCAGTAGTATGAGGGTAGCGGGACAAGAGACCCAGTACTTC
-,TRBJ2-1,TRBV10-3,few,CAAQRDTINEQFF,TGTGCCGCTCAGCGGGACACCATCAATGAGCAGTTCTTC
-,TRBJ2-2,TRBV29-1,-,CSVEGGTSYTGELFF,TGCAGCGTTGAAGGTGGGACAAGCTACACCGGGGAGCTGTTTTTT
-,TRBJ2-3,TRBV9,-,CASSPRRLAGSDTQYF,TGTGCCAGCAGCCCCCGTCGGCTAGCAGGCTCGGATACGCAGTATTTT
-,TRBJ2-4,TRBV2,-,CASSEGAVAKNIQYF,TGTGCCAGCAGTGAAGGCGCGGTAGCCAAAAACATTCAGTACTTC
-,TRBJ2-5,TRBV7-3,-,CASSPPGEETQYF,TGTGCCAGCAGCCCCCCCGGGGAGGAGACCCAGTACTTC
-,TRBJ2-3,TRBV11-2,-,CASSSSDTQYF,TGTGCCAGCAGCTCCTCAGATACGCAGTATTTT
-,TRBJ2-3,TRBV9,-,CASSDRSEGRSDTQYF,TGTGCCAGCAGCGACCGATCGGAGGGTCGGTCAGATACGCAGTATTTT